A single sample gave rise to the 15 T cell receptor beta chains below, sequenced in a study of blood T cell repertoires in COVID-19. Only in-frame clones appear in the TCRdb table, and some are missing; sequencing was by immunoSEQ multiplex PCR. The table includes about 110,000 clones, approximately 87% detected once. Sequencing was performed on peripheral blood. The receptors derive from a woman in her sixties with acute or convalescent COVID-19.

J is TRBJ1-2 and V is TRBV7-8; D is perhaps TRBD1 (6 bases). V shed 5 bases and J shed 3 bases, with 31 bases lying between them. Per germline, CDR1 SGHVS and CDR2 FQNEAQ. The CDR3 loop spans 20 amino acids. The CDR3 region has the DNA TGTGCCAGCAGCCATTTATTTAGTACTACCAGTAGGGGGATTTACTATGGCTACACCTTC. This gives the protein CASSHLFSTTSRGIYYGYTF.

This rearrangement joins TRBV24-1 to TRBJ2-4, with D maybe TRBD1 (6 bases). Looked up from germline, CDR1 is KGHDR and CDR2 is SFDVKD. The CDR3 runs to 16 residues. V was trimmed by 5 bases and J by 0 bases, leaving 13 bases between them. The chain's CDR3 is CATSVADSLAKNIQYF. DNA for the CDR3: TGTGCCACCAGTGTTGCGGACAGTCTAGCCAAAAACATTCAGTACTTC.

The rearrangement joins TRBV4-3 to TRBJ2-3; D might be TRBD2 (5 bases). The ends were cut back, 0 bases at V and 3 bases at J, with 10 bases in the middle. Germline lookup yields CDR1 LGHNA and CDR2 YSLEER. The CDR3 sequence is 15 residues long. The CDR3 DNA is TGCGCCAGCAGCCAAGACTCACTAGAGACAGATACGCAGTATTTT. Residues: CASSQDSLETDTQYF.

J is TRBJ1-1 and V is TRBV19; tentatively, D is TRBD1 (6 bases). This CDR3 has 14 residues. The V gene lost 3 bases and the J gene lost 4 bases, with 12 bases spanning the gap. Per the germline V gene, CDR1 is LNHDA and CDR2 is SQIVND (reference sequence). CDR3 sequence: CASSIKGGSTEAFF. CDR3 DNA: TGTGCCAGTAGTATCAAAGGGGGTTCCACTGAAGCTTTCTTT. The full variable domain, in which reference TRBV19 and TRBJ1-1 provide the parts outside the CDR3, is DGGITQSPKYLFRKEGQNVTLSCEQNLNHDAMYWYRQDPGQGLRLIYYSQIVNDFQKGDIAEGYSVSREKKESFPLTVTSAQKNPTAFYLCASSIKGGSTEAFFGQGTRLTVV.

The chain joins TRBV6-5 to TRBJ1-2; 7 bases are shared with TRBD1. V was pared by 6 bases and J by 0 bases, with 4 bases of the junction left unmatched. CDR1 is MNHEY and CDR2 is SVGAGI in the germline V gene. CDR3 length equals 14 residues. CDR3 DNA sequence: TGTGCCAGCAGCAGGGACAGAGCTAACTATGGCTACACCTTC. Translating gives CASSRDRANYGYTF.

This clone came up many times. V usage is TRBV27 and J usage is TRBJ2-2, with D perhaps matching TRBD2 (6 bases). With 6 bases removed from V and 0 bases from J, the gap between germline ends came to 14 bases. Per the germline V gene, CDR1 is MNHEY and CDR2 is SMNVEV (reference sequence). This CDR3 is built from 16 residues. The CDR3 protein is CASRSLGTSNTGELFF. The CDR3 DNA sequence: TGTGCCAGCAGAAGCTTGGGGACTTCGAACACCGGGGAGCTGTTTTTT.

The chain carries TRBV5-1 and TRBJ2-7, with 7 bases matching TRBD1. V shed 0 bases, J shed 7 bases, and the junction held 4 bases outside the gene matches. The length of the CDR3 is 13 residues. Per germline, CDR1 SGHRS and CDR2 YFSETQ. DNA for the CDR3: TGCGCCAGCAGCTTGGTGGCAGGGGGAGAGCAGTACTTC. Protein sequence: CASSLVAGGEQYF.

This clone occurred a few times. The chain is built from TRBV12-1 and TRBJ1-5; the table assigns TRBD1, which was not confirmed against the DNA. TRBV12-1 is deemed a pseudogene. The CDR3 runs to 14 residues. CDR3 loop: CAIRSRGWNQPQHF. The CDR3 DNA reads TGTGCCATTCGATCAAGGGGGTGGAATCAGCCCCAGCATTTT.

The chain carries TRBV6-4 and TRBJ2-6; D is unresolved. V lost 0 bases to trimming and J lost 1 base, with 4 bases between them. Germline assignment: CDR1 MRHNA and CDR2 SNTAGT. The CDR3 length is 15 residues. This CDR3 reads CASSDSRSGANVLTF. CDR3 bases: TGTGCCAGCAGTGACTCACGGTCTGGGGCCAACGTCCTGACTTTC.

The V gene is TRBV9, the J gene TRBJ1-2; D may be TRBD1 (5 bases). The CDR3 has 13 amino acids. Deletions cut 5 bases from V and 8 bases from J, with 16 bases between. Germline V gives CDR1 SGDLS, CDR2 YYNGEE. CDR3 sequence reads: CASRGGAVQGYTF. DNA of the CDR3: TGTGCCAGCAGAGGTGGGGCCGTCCAAGGCTACACCTTC.

The sample holds one count of this clone. V is TRBV12-3 or TRBV12-4 and J is TRBJ1-1, with a weak D call TRBD1 (6 bases). V lost 7 bases and J lost 2, with 11 bases in between. CDR3 length: 13 residues. In DNA, the CDR3 is TGTGCCAGCAAACAGGGAAAAAACACTGAAGCTTTCTTT. As protein: CASKQGKNTEAFF.

J is TRBJ1-2 and V is TRBV5-1; the match to TRBD1 covers 8 bases. Germline CDR1 is SGHRS and CDR2 is YFSETQ. This CDR3 contains 15 residues. V dropped 0 bases and J dropped 8; count of bases not matched to a gene: 9. CDR3 loop: CASSLAGTGGEGYTF. In nucleotides, the CDR3 is TGCGCCAGCAGCTTGGCTGGAACAGGGGGGGAAGGCTACACCTTC.

The chain joins TRBV24-1 to TRBJ2-3, with D possibly matching TRBD1 (6 bases). The germline gives CDR1 KGHDR, CDR2 SFDVKD. The ends were cut back, 5 bases at V and 4 bases at J, with 15 bases in the middle. This CDR3 has 15 amino acids. The CDR3 region has the DNA TGTGCCACCAGTGTCCGGACAGTGGGAGCAGATACGCAGTATTTT. It specifies CATSVRTVGADTQYF.

The chain joins TRBV18 to TRBJ2-2; D is unresolved. The CDR3 is 13 residues long. Trimming took off 3 bases at V and 8 bases at J, with 10 bases between the two ends. Germline V gene lookup returns CDR1 KGHSH and CDR2 LQKENI. CDR3 nucleotide sequence: TGTGCCAGCTCACCTACTAAGGCAGGGGAGCTGTTTTTT. Translated, it gives CASSPTKAGELFF.

The V call is TRBV19, the J call TRBJ2-5, with TRBD1 matching over 8 bases. CDR3 length: 13 residues. Germline CDR1 and CDR2: LNHDA and SQIVND (reference sequence). Trimming removed 9 bases from V and 5 bases from J; junction bases left unmatched: 8. The DNA for the CDR3 is TGTGCCAGCAAGACAGGGGCGTCGGAGACCCAGTACTTC. Amino acids: CASKTGASETQYF.